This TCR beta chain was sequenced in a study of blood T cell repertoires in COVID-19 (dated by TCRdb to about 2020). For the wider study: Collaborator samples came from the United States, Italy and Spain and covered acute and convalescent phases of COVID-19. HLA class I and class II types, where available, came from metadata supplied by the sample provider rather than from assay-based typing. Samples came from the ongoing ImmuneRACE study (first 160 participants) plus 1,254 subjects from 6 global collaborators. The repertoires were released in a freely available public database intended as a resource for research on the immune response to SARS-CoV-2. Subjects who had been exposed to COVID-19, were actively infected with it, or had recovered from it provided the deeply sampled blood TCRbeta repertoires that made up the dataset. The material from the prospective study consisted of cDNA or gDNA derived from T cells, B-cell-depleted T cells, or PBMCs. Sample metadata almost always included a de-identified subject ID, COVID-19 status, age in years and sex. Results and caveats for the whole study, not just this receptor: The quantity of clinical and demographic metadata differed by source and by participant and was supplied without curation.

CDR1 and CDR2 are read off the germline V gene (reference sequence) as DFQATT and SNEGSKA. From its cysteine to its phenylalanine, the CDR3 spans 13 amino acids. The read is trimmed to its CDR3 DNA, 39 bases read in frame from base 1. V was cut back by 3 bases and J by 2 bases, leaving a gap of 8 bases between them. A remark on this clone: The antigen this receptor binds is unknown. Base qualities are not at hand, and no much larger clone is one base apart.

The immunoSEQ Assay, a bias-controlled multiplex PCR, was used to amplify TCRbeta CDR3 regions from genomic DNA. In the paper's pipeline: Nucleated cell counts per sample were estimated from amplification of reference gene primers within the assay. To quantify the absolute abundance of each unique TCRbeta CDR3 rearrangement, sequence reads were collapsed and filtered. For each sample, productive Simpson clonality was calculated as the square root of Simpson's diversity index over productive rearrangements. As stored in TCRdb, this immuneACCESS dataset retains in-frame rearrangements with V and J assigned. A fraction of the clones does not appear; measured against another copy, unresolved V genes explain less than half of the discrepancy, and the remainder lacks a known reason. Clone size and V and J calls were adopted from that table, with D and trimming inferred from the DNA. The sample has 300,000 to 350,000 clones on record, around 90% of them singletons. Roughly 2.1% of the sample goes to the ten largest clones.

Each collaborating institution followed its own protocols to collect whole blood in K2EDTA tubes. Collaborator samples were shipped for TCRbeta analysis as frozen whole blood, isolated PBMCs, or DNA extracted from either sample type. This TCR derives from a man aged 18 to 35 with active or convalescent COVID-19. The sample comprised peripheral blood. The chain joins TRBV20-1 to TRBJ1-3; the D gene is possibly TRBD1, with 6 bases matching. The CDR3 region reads CSASNRAGNTIYF. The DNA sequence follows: TGCAGTGCTAGTAACAGGGCTGGAAACACCATATATTTT.